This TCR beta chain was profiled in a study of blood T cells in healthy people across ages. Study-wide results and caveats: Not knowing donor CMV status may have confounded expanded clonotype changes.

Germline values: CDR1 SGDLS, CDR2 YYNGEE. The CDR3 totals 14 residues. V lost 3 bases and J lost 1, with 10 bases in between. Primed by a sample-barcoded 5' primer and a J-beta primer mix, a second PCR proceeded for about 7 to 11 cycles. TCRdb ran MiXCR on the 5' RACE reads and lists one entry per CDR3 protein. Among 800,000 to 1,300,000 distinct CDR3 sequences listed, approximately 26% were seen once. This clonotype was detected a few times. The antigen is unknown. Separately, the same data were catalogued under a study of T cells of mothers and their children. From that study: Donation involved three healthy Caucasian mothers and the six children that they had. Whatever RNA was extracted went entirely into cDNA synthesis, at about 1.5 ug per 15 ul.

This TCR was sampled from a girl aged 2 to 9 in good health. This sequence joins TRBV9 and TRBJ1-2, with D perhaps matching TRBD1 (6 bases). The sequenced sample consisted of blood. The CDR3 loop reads CASSEGTNNYGYTF. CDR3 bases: TGTGCCAGCAGCGAGGGGACAAATAACTATGGCTACACCTTC.